The table lists the clone carrying this T cell receptor (beta chain) with a count of one. The antigen remains undetermined. The treatment: oral pan-JAK inhibitor, 5-10 mg twice daily. It was from alopecia areata patients that lesional scalp punch biopsies and peripheral blood were collected. The sample belongs to a study of CD8+ T cells in alopecia areata. Overall study: Treated patients were given 5 to 10 mg oral tofacitinib twice daily.

The study, taken as a whole, reports: Affected scalp, especially in alopecia totalis/universalis, had a higher clonality than normal scalp did. Scalp clonality and expanded CD8+ clones among the top 100 fell significantly with tofacitinib.

RNA, once extracted, was reverse transcribed into cDNA for use as the sequencing template. Generated by immunoSEQ multiplex PCR, the TCRdb table keeps only in-frame clones and is missing some. The sample contains 120,000 to 150,000 clones, roughly four fifths of which appear only once. The receptor was derived from a human donor with alopecia areata. Here the sequenced sample was CD8+ T cells sorted from blood, taken at week 4, from a patient treated with tofacitinib.

The CDR3 DNA reads as TGTGCCAGCAGTGAAGTTCGTCAGCTCCAAGAGACCCAGTACTTC. This translates into CASSEVRQLQETQYF. V is TRBV2 and J is TRBJ2-5, with D hard to call. This CDR3 has 15 amino acids. The germline V gene has CDR1 SNHLY and CDR2 FYNNEI. Trimming removed 1 base from V and 1 base from J, with 10 bases in between.